This TCR beta chain emerged from a study of cytomegalovirus exposure and HLA in healthy donors. Overall study findings and caveats: Accounts indicate the classifier identified cytomegalovirus status with strong specificity and sensitivity. The study listed some 160 cytomegalovirus-associated TCR beta chains. Later analysis showed TCR association rates varying by HLA locus, highest for DRB1 and lowest for HLA-C.

A multiplex PCR was run with 60 Vbeta primers and 13 Jbeta primers. Only in-frame clones appear in the TCRdb table, and some are missing; sequencing was by immunoSEQ multiplex PCR. The data contain 170,000 or so clones, approximately 80% of them singletons. Regarding this clone: No antigen is known for it.

This CDR3 comprises 14 residues. The germline CDR1 and CDR2 sequences are MNHEY and SMNVEV (reference sequence). Unmatched junction bases numbered 9, after V lost 4 bases and J lost 7 bases. Sequenced material: PBMCs. The genes are TRBV27 and TRBJ2-5, with 7 bases matching TRBD1. The clonotype was recovered from a young man in good health and CMV-seronegative. The DNA of the CDR3 is TGTGCCAGCAGTTCTACGACAGGGTTCGGGACCCAGTACTTC. The encoded protein is CASSSTTGFGTQYF.